This entry concerns a single T cell receptor beta chain. The antigen remains undetermined. This record comes from a study of shared clonotypes between healthy human individuals. Whole-study findings and limits: Expectations were that clonotype sharing among donors would be affected by sequencing depth.

V shed 4 bases and J shed 7 bases, with 8 bases lying between them. Germline V gene lookup returns CDR1 WNHNN and CDR2 SYGVQD (reference sequence). This CDR3 region has 12 residues. Only Caucasian adults living in Nashville, Tennessee served as donors. Partitioning of CD4+ cells yielded a CD45RA+ naive subset and a CD45RA-negative memory subset. Libraries were prepared by immunoSEQ multiplex PCR; TCRdb keeps only in-frame clonotypes and omits some of them. The sample lists hundreds of thousands of clones; less than 80% were seen once. The sequence came from a woman aged 30 to 39 in good health. Sequencing input: memory CD4+ T cells sorted from blood. The subset denotes: CD45RA-negative fraction. The chain is built from TRBV10-1 and TRBJ2-1; D tentatively reads TRBD1 or TRBD2 (6 bases each). In DNA form, the CDR3 reads TGCGCCAGCAGTGGAGGGGGGAATGAGCAGTTCTTC. It codes for CASSGGGNEQFF.